Included here is one TCR beta chain sequence, with context. It has no known antigen specificity. Per-nucleotide qualities are absent, and no much larger clonotype sits a single base away. Each collaborating institution followed its own protocols to collect whole blood in K2EDTA tubes. Collaborator samples were shipped for TCRbeta analysis as frozen whole blood, isolated PBMCs, or DNA extracted from either sample type. TCRbeta CDR3 regions were amplified from genomic DNA using the immunoSEQ Assay, a bias-controlled multiplex PCR. Per the original workflow: Within the assay, amplification of reference gene primers was used to estimate how many nucleated cells each sample contained. Sequence reads were collapsed and filtered to measure the absolute abundance of every unique TCRbeta CDR3 rearrangement. For each sample, productive Simpson clonality was calculated as the square root of Simpson's diversity index over productive rearrangements. In its TCRdb copy, this immuneACCESS table keeps in-frame sequences only and misses some clones. Where compared with another copy, unresolved V genes explain less than half of these, and the others have no known cause. That table supplies the V and J calls and clone size; D and trimming were determined from the DNA. This sample holds about 90,000 clones; 80% were observed only once. The top ten clonotypes cover 9% to 12% of the sample.

These data come from a study of blood T cell repertoires in COVID-19 (dated by TCRdb to 2019 to 2021). At the level of the whole study: The collaborator samples originated in the United States, Italy and Spain and spanned the acute and convalescent phases of COVID-19. The material from the prospective study consisted of cDNA or gDNA derived from T cells, B-cell-depleted T cells, or PBMCs. The dataset comprised deeply sampled blood TCRbeta repertoires from subjects exposed to, actively infected with, or recovered from COVID-19. The repertoires were made available in a free public database intended to serve as a resource for research on the immune response to SARS-CoV-2. The samples were drawn from the first 160 participants of the ongoing ImmuneRACE study and from about 1,200 subjects provided by 6 global collaborators. A de-identified subject ID, COVID-19 status, age in years and sex were almost always included in the sample metadata. Where available, HLA class I and class II types were taken from metadata supplied by the sample provider and were not determined by assay-based typing. General conclusions and limits of the study: The amount of clinical and demographic metadata varied by source and participant and was provided uncurated.

Sequences were obtained from peripheral blood. The clonotype comes from a woman in her 70s with acute or convalescent COVID-19.

Here the CDR3 is given as CASSSTGGKYYEQYF. The nucleotide sequence reads as follows: TGTGCCAGTAGTAGCACAGGGGGCAAGTACTACGAGCAGTACTTC. The chain was built from TRBV19 and TRBJ2-7; the junction holds 9 bases that match TRBD1. CDR1 and CDR2 are drawn from the germline V gene (reference sequence): LNHDA, SQIVND. Counted from cysteine to phenylalanine, this CDR3 has 15 amino acids. Only CDR3 DNA is held: 45 bases, read in frame from base 1. The V end gives up 4 bases and the J end 3 bases, leaving 7 bases in the junction not matched to a gene.